The rows below give T cell receptor beta chains drawn from one sample of a study of cytomegalovirus exposure and HLA in healthy donors. The protocol was immunoSEQ multiplex PCR, while the TCRdb copy is restricted to in-frame clones and leaves out a portion. The repertoire holds roughly 92,000 clones, around 86% seen once, with approximately 4% in the top ten. Sequencing input: PBMCs. All receptors derive from a woman in her sixties or seventies in good health and CMV-seropositive. The CDR3 runs from the conserved cysteine through the conserved F or W. D genes are given only for firm matches. The size field is filled for only some rows; it gives once, few, many or a size class.

CDR3	DNA	size	D	V	J
CASSLVTYEQYF	TGTGCCAGCAGCTTAGTCACCTACGAGCAGTACTTC	.	.	TRBV7-2	TRBJ2-7
CASSRRGNTEAFF	TGTGCCAGCAGCCGGCGGGGGAACACTGAAGCTTTCTTT	.	.	TRBV5-4	TRBJ1-1
CASGGDRRDSVDEKLFF	TGTGCCAGCGGAGGGGACAGGAGGGATTCGGTAGATGAAAAACTGTTTTTT	few	TRBD1	TRBV7-9	TRBJ1-4
CASSEDSYSNQPQHF	TGCGCCAGCAGTGAGGACAGTTATAGCAATCAGCCCCAGCATTTT	.	.	TRBV10-2	TRBJ1-5
CASRATGGAGNEQFF	TGTGCCAGCAGGGCTACAGGGGGCGCTGGCAATGAGCAGTTCTTC	.	TRBD1	TRBV7-2	TRBJ2-1
CASSLLAGVGEQYF	TGTGCCAGCAGCTTACTAGCGGGAGTGGGTGAGCAGTACTTC	.	TRBD2	TRBV7-2	TRBJ2-7
CASRKGTRGTGELFF	TGTGCCAGCAGGAAGGGGACTAGGGGCACCGGGGAGCTGTTTTTT	.	TRBD2	TRBV14	TRBJ2-2
CASSLLGGTNEKLFF	TGTGCCAGCAGCTTGCTTGGAGGGACTAATGAAAAACTGTTTTTT	.	.	TRBV5-6	TRBJ1-4
CASSLVTGEAFF	TGTGCCAGCAGCTTAGTAACAGGTGAAGCTTTCTTT	few	.	TRBV7-9	TRBJ1-1
CASSLDRDGYTF	TGTGCCAGCTCACTGGACAGGGACGGCTACACCTTC	.	TRBD1	TRBV18	TRBJ1-2
CASSYKRVVGELFF	TGTGCCAGCAGTTACAAGAGGGTCGTGGGGGAGCTGTTTTTT	.	.	TRBV6-5	TRBJ2-2
CASSPRAYTEAFF	TGTGCCAGCAGCCCCAGGGCGTACACTGAAGCTTTCTTT	.	.	TRBV7-8	TRBJ1-1
CASSLGGRPTYNEQFF	TGCGCCAGCAGCTTAGGCGGGAGGCCAACCTACAATGAGCAGTTCTTC	.	TRBD2	TRBV5-1	TRBJ2-1
CARSFPTGGSWHF	TGTGCCAGAAGCTTCCCGACGGGGGGGTCATGGCATTTT	.	.	TRBV5-3	TRBJ1-5
CASSLARAGAGNEQFF	TGTGCCAGCAGCTTAGCCAGAGCGGGAGCTGGGAATGAGCAGTTCTTC	.	TRBD2	TRBV7-6	TRBJ2-1
CASSLVTGFDEQYF	TGTGCCAGCAGCTTAGTAACCGGGTTCGACGAGCAGTACTTC	once	.	TRBV7-2	TRBJ2-7
CASSYSGQSSYEQYF	TGTGCCAGCAGTTACTCGGGACAGAGCTCCTACGAGCAGTACTTC	.	TRBD1	TRBV6-5	TRBJ2-7
CASLIWGLETNEQFF	TGTGCCAGCCTCATATGGGGACTAGAGACGAATGAGCAGTTCTTC	few	TRBD2	TRBV6-1	TRBJ2-1
CASSPFQTSGRTDTQYF	TGTGCCAGCAGCCCCTTCCAGACTAGCGGGAGAACAGATACGCAGTATTTT	.	TRBD2	TRBV9	TRBJ2-3
CASSLGGGVSYEQYF	TGTGCCAGCAGTTTAGGGGGCGGCGTGTCCTACGAGCAGTACTTC	few	.	TRBV27	TRBJ2-7
CAWSPEVNYGYTF	TGTGCCTGGTCACCAGAGGTTAACTATGGCTACACCTTC	.	.	TRBV30	TRBJ1-2
CASSLSGSHNEKLFF	TGTGCCAGCAGTTTATCAGGCAGCCATAATGAAAAACTGTTTTTT	.	.	TRBV28	TRBJ1-4
CASSEGSGTNTDTQYF	TGTGCCAGCAGTGAAGGTAGCGGGACAAACACAGATACGCAGTATTTT	few	TRBD2	TRBV2	TRBJ2-3
CASSGEGGTGEQYF	TGTGCCAGCAGTGGTGAGGGCGGGACTGGCGAGCAGTACTTC	.	.	TRBV2	TRBJ2-7
CASIRGQGAGSGRSAGELFF	TGTGCCAGCATCCGGGGACAGGGGGCAGGCAGCGGGAGGTCGGCCGGGGAGCTGTTTTTT	.	TRBD1	TRBV11-3	TRBJ2-2
CASSLGQGAREQYF	TGCGCCAGCAGCTTGGGACAGGGGGCGAGAGAGCAGTACTTC	.	TRBD1	TRBV5-1	TRBJ2-7
CASSPPGSYEQYF	TGTGCCAGCAGCCCACCGGGTTCCTACGAGCAGTACTTC	.	.	TRBV7-9	TRBJ2-7
CASSLVRTSYEQFF	TGTGCCAGCAGCTTGGTTAGGACTAGCTATGAGCAGTTCTTC	.	TRBD2	TRBV5-8	TRBJ2-1
CASSDAPTGGSYEQYF	TGTGCCAGTAGTGATGCCCCGACAGGGGGAAGCTACGAGCAGTACTTC	.	TRBD1	TRBV19	TRBJ2-7
CASSQDSRREETQYF	TGCGCCAGCAGCCAAGACTCCCGCAGGGAAGAGACCCAGTACTTC	.	.	TRBV4-1	TRBJ2-5
CASSSGTGRYEQYF	TGTGCCAGCAGCTCGGGGACAGGGAGGTACGAGCAGTACTTC	.	TRBD1	TRBV5-4	TRBJ2-7
CASRQDTGELFF	TGTGCCAGCAGGCAGGACACCGGGGAGCTGTTTTTT	.	.	TRBV6-1	TRBJ2-2
CSSSRRGYEQYF	TGTTCCAGCAGCCGTAGGGGCTACGAGCAGTACTTC	few	.	TRBV7-9	TRBJ2-7
CASSQDGTSGTTYNEQFF	TGTGCCAGCAGCCAAGATGGGACTAGCGGGACCACCTACAATGAGCAGTTCTTC	.	TRBD2	TRBV4-2	TRBJ2-1
CASRLKEAQYF	TGTGCCAGTAGACTAAAAGAGGCCCAGTACTTC	few	.	TRBV19	TRBJ2-5
CASSGKREGLGEQYF	TGTGCCAGCAGTGGGAAGCGGGAGGGCCTTGGTGAGCAGTACTTC	.	TRBD2	TRBV6-1	TRBJ2-5
CSARTGGGTEAFF	TGCAGCGCACGAACAGGGGGGGGGACTGAAGCTTTCTTT	.	TRBD1	TRBV29-1	TRBJ1-1
CASSPPGGRAPDTQYF	TGTGCCAGCTCACCACCGGGCGGGAGGGCCCCAGATACGCAGTATTTT	.	TRBD2	TRBV18	TRBJ2-3
CASSPLQETQYF	TGTGCCAGCTCACCCCTACAAGAGACCCAGTACTTC	.	.	TRBV18	TRBJ2-5
CSSSLPGGFDEQYF	TGTTCCAGCAGCTTACCAGGGGGCTTCGACGAGCAGTACTTC	.	TRBD1	TRBV7-9	TRBJ2-7
CASSHPGLGNNEQFF	TGCGCCAGCAGCCATCCGGGACTAGGAAACAATGAGCAGTTCTTC	.	TRBD2	TRBV4-3	TRBJ2-1
CASSPQQGNPQETQYF	TGTGCCAGCAGCCCGCAACAGGGTAATCCACAAGAGACCCAGTACTTC	once	.	TRBV11-1	TRBJ2-5
CASSVVEGAQFF	TGTGCCAGCAGCGTAGTAGAGGGCGCGCAGTTCTTC	.	.	TRBV9	TRBJ2-1
CASSVDLAGDLRGEQYF	TGTGCCAGCAGCGTAGATCTAGCGGGAGACCTCCGAGGCGAGCAGTACTTC	.	TRBD2	TRBV9	TRBJ2-7
CASSLSSLKGYTF	TGTGCCAGCAGCTTAAGTTCCCTAAAGGGCTACACCTTC	few	.	TRBV7-9	TRBJ1-2
CASSLGSGRNEQFF	TGTGCCAGCAGCCTCGGTAGCGGGAGGAATGAGCAGTTCTTC	.	TRBD2	TRBV11-3	TRBJ2-1
CASTPGLPREQFF	TGTGCCAGCACCCCGGGACTACCACGTGAGCAGTTCTTC	.	TRBD2	TRBV27	TRBJ2-1
CATSRKLAGGPHNEQFF	TGTGCCACCAGCAGGAAGCTAGCGGGAGGGCCCCACAATGAGCAGTTCTTC	.	TRBD2	TRBV15	TRBJ2-1